This TCR beta chain was retrieved from a study of Ad26.COV2.S vaccination and SARS-CoV-2 variants. Treatment in this sample: some 19 received Ad26.COV2.S at low or high dose, single or two shots; several received placebo; per-sample allocation not given. The investigators took samples on day 63 after the first vaccine or placebo injection. The repertoire was sequenced with immunoSEQ multiplex PCR; TCRdb's copy has only in-frame clones and lacks some. The table lists around 310,000 clones, 90% of them singletons. Germline V gene data show CDR1 as MNHEY and CDR2 as SVGEGT. The CDR3 sequence is 11 residues long. Remarks on this clone: One junction end disagrees with the germline gene, perhaps due to a read error.

This sequence originates from a person between 18 and 65 years old who received the Ad26.COV2.S COVID-19 vaccine or a placebo. The V and J genes are TRBV6-2 or TRBV6-3 and TRBJ2-3, with D possibly being TRBD2 (5 bases). The sample here was peripheral blood, taken in a trial of Ad26.COV2.S vaccine versus placebo. CDR3 in DNA: TGTGCCAGCAGCCGCCGGGATCTTCCTCATTTT. The encoded protein is CASSRRDLPHF.